Below, 18 T cell receptor beta chains from the same sample are listed, as sequenced in a study of blood T cell repertoires in COVID-19. Profiling relied on immunoSEQ multiplex PCR, and the TCRdb table lists in-frame clones only, not all of them. Of roughly 400,000 clones listed, around nine tenths are singletons. Specimen: PBMCs or T cells enriched from blood (not recorded which). These receptors originate from a woman aged 45-65 years who had recovered from COVID-19.

About this clone: The same CDR3 also results from other DNA sequences found in this sample. The chain employs TRBV28 and TRBJ1-2; no clear D gene. CDR3 size: 11 residues. Per germline, CDR1 MDHEN and CDR2 SYDVKM. V dropped 4 bases and J dropped 4 bases, with 4 bases sitting between them. CDR3 region: CASSSGYGYTF. Here the CDR3 DNA reads TGTGCCAGCAGTTCCGGCTATGGCTACACCTTC.

The rearrangement links TRBV6-5 to TRBJ1-1; tentative D call: TRBD1 (5 bases). Trimming pared 11 bases from V and 4 bases from J, leaving 17 bases between. This CDR3 contains 13 residues. The germline gives CDR1 MNHEY, CDR2 SVGAGI. The DNA of the CDR3 is TGTGCCGTCCTCAGGGTTATCCTCACTGAAGCTTTCTTT. Its translation is CAVLRVILTEAFF.

The chain is built from TRBV5-4 and TRBJ1-6; tentatively, D is TRBD1 (6 bases). V shed 4 bases and J shed 4 bases, with 12 bases lying between them. CDR1 and CDR2 (germline): SGHNT, YYREEE (reference sequence). The CDR3 runs 15 residues. The CDR3 coding sequence is TGTGCCAGCAGCAGGGGGACGGCTTATAATTCACCCCTCCACTTT. This sequence encodes CASSRGTAYNSPLHF. The variable domain in full, completed from reference TRBV5-4 and TRBJ1-6, reads ETGVTQSPTHLIKTRGQQVTLRCSSQSGHNTVSWYQQALGQGPQFIFQYYREEENGRGNFPPRFSGLQFPNYSSELNVNALELDDSALYLCASSRGTAYNSPLHFGNGTRLTVT.

This chain links TRBV6-5 with TRBJ1-5, with D unclear. Germline CDR1 reads MNHEY; CDR2 reads SVGAGI. Trimming took 2 bases from V and 7 from J, leaving 12 bases between them. This CDR3 contains 14 residues. The chain's CDR3 is CASSYPGEGQPQHF. The CDR3 coding sequence is TGTGCCAGCAGTTACCCCGGAGAGGGACAGCCCCAGCATTTT.

The CDR3 sequence is CASSLGGAAYEQYF. The CDR3 region has the DNA TGTGCCAGCAGCCTTGGCGGGGCGGCCTACGAGCAGTACTTC. V usage is TRBV28 and J usage is TRBJ2-7, with D tentatively TRBD2 (6 bases). The V end was cut by 6 bases, the J end by 2 bases, with 14 bases between. CDR1 is MDHEN and CDR2 is SYDVKM in the germline V gene. This CDR3 has 14 amino acids.

The chain recombines TRBV7-9 with TRBJ1-1; TRBD1 agrees at 7 bases. J lost 7 bases, V lost 5 bases, and 7 bases had no gene match. Germline V gives CDR1 SEHNR, CDR2 FQNEAQ (reference sequence). This CDR3 has 13 residues. The CDR3 spells CASSLGTDYEAFF. DNA of the CDR3: TGTGCCAGCAGCCTTGGGACAGACTATGAAGCTTTCTTT. The full variable domain, its missing parts supplied by reference TRBV7-9 and TRBJ1-1, is DTGVSQNPRHKITKRGQNVTFRCDPISEHNRLYWYRQTLGQGPEFLTYFQNEAQLEKSRLLSDRFSAERPKGSFSTLEIQRTEQGDSAMYLCASSLGTDYEAFFGQGTRLTVV.

This clone was observed once. This sequence joins TRBV5-1 and TRBJ1-5, with 9 bases that match TRBD1. The germline V gene has CDR1 SGHRS and CDR2 YFSETQ. The CDR3 spans 15 residues. Losses at the gene ends were 4 bases for V and 7 bases for J; bases not matched to a gene: 9. The CDR3 region is CASSIGTGLGQPQHF. The CDR3 bases are TGCGCCAGCAGCATTGGGACAGGGCTTGGCCAGCCCCAGCATTTT.

This chain uses TRBV2 with TRBJ1-2; a weak D match, TRBD1 (5 bases). The germline CDR1 and CDR2 sequences are SNHLY and FYNNEI. The CDR3 length is 14 residues. Trimming pared 2 bases from V and 6 bases from J, leaving 13 bases between. CDR3 loop: CASSEFRAGNGYTF. The CDR3 coding sequence is TGTGCCAGCAGTGAATTCAGGGCGGGAAATGGCTACACCTTC.

The chain carries TRBV5-1 and TRBJ2-7; D possibly corresponds to TRBD2 (5 bases). The CDR3 totals 13 residues. With 4 bases removed from V and 0 bases from J, the gap between germline ends came to 8 bases. Germline assignment: CDR1 SGHRS and CDR2 YFSETQ. CDR3 protein: CASSVGDSYEQYF. The CDR3 nucleotides are TGCGCCAGCAGCGTCGGGGACTCCTACGAGCAGTACTTC.

This clone was seen a handful of times. This chain uses TRBV7-3 with TRBJ1-3; no reliable D call. This CDR3 contains 15 residues. CDR1 and CDR2 from the germline V gene are SGHTA and FQGTGA. V was pared by 2 bases and J by 4 bases, with 12 bases between. The CDR3: CASSLQPGIGNTIYF. CDR3 DNA: TGTGCCAGCAGCTTACAACCGGGAATAGGAAACACCATATATTTT.

The chain is built from TRBV7-2 and TRBJ1-5; 7 bases align to TRBD1. The CDR3 loop spans 13 amino acids. The ends lost 5 bases at V and 6 bases at J; junction bases unmatched: 4. Germline CDR1 and CDR2: SGHTA and FQGNSA. The CDR3 DNA sequence: TGTGCCAGCAGCCCAACAGGGGTTCAGCCCCAGCATTTT. Protein: CASSPTGVQPQHF. The variable domain in full, with the rest retrieved from reference TRBV7-2 and TRBJ1-5, is GAGVSQSPSNKVTEKGKDVELRCDPISGHTALYWYRQSLGQGLEFLIYFQGNSAPDKSGLPSDRFSAERTGGSVSTLTIQRTQQEDSAVYLCASSPTGVQPQHFGDGTRLSIL.

The rearrangement links TRBV12-3 or TRBV12-4 to TRBJ1-4; D unresolved. V was clipped by 5 bases and J by 7 bases, with 5 bases between them. The CDR3 has 11 amino acids. The chain's CDR3 is CASSDFEKLFF. Here the CDR3 DNA reads TGTGCCAGCAGTGACTTTGAAAAACTGTTTTTT.

The V call is TRBV30, the J call TRBJ1-2, with a tentative D call TRBD1 (5 bases). The germline gives CDR1 GTSNPN, CDR2 SVGIG (reference sequence). V was trimmed by 6 bases and J by 4 bases, leaving 12 bases between them. There are 12 residues in the CDR3. The CDR3 coding sequence is TGTGCCTGCTTGCAGGGTGCCTATGGCTACACCTTC. Its translation is CACLQGAYGYTF.

This clone was seen only a few times. The chain is built from TRBV7-2 and TRBJ2-3, with D possibly matching TRBD2 (7 bases). The germline V gene encodes CDR1 SGHTA and CDR2 FQGNSA. This CDR3 contains 19 residues. Trimming took off 5 bases at V and 2 bases at J, with 26 bases between the two ends. CDR3 nucleotide sequence: TGTGCCAGCAGCGCGAGAGCGGGATTCGGCGGGGGCTCCACAGATACGCAGTATTTT. As protein: CASSARAGFGGGSTDTQYF.

The sample holds a few counts of this clone. The chain combines TRBV18 with TRBJ1-4; TRBD1 aligns across 9 bases. This CDR3 spans 17 amino acids. The V gene's germline CDR1 is KGHSH and CDR2 LQKENI. The J segment lost 2 bases and the V segment lost 4 bases, leaving 8 bases of the junction unmatched. CDR3 DNA: TGTGCCAGCTCACAGGGACAGGGCCCATTGACTAATGAAAAACTGTTTTTT. The encoded protein is CASSQGQGPLTNEKLFF.

The CDR3 region has the DNA TGCGCCAGCAGCCAAGGGGCAGGCTACGAGCAGTACTTC. Its protein is CASSQGAGYEQYF. This rearrangement joins TRBV4-1 to TRBJ2-7; unclear D gene. Trimming cost V 1 base and J 3 bases, with 7 bases left between them. In germline, CDR1 is MGHRA, CDR2 YSYEKL. The CDR3 totals 13 residues.

This clone was recorded a few times. The genes are TRBV18 and TRBJ1-1, with D possibly TRBD1 on 5 matching bases. Germline V gene lookup returns CDR1 KGHSH and CDR2 LQKENI. V was shortened by 0 bases and J by 5 bases, with 10 bases between the two germline ends. CDR3 size: 14 residues. The CDR3 protein is CASSPPGAKTEAFF. In nucleotides, the CDR3 is TGTGCCAGCTCACCACCAGGGGCAAAAACTGAAGCTTTCTTT.

To note about this clone: Other DNA sequences in this specimen translate into the identical CDR3. V usage is TRBV5-1 and J usage is TRBJ2-5; D call uncertain. Trimming shortened V by 4 bases and J by 5 bases, and 6 bases separated the two germline ends. Germline lookup yields CDR1 SGHRS and CDR2 YFSETQ. This CDR3 has 11 residues. In DNA form, the CDR3 reads TGCGCCAGCAGCCTACAGGAGACCCAGTACTTC. This codes for CASSLQETQYF.